Below, 4 T cell receptor beta chains from the same sample are listed, as sequenced in a study of T cell responses to AZD1222 COVID-19 vaccine. Data came from immunoSEQ multiplex PCR; TCRdb stores just in-frame clones and leaves some out. The sample consists of about 95,000 clones, about 89% of them appearing once. Here the sequenced sample was peripheral blood, taken on day 0 of AZD1222 vaccination. The receptor source for this set is an adult in good health.

V gene TRBV5-1 combines with J gene TRBJ1-1, with 7 nucleotides matching TRBD1. Trimming removed 4 bases from V and 1 base from J; junction bases left unmatched: 7. The CDR3 runs to 15 residues. Germline values: CDR1 SGHRS, CDR2 YFSETQ. The CDR3 nucleotides read TGCGCCAGCAGCCCGTATACAGGGGAGAACACTGAAGCTTTCTTT. Encoded protein: CASSPYTGENTEAFF.

For this clone: Other DNA sequences from this sample encode an identical CDR3 as well. The chain employs TRBV18 and TRBJ2-2, with D possibly being TRBD1 (5 bases). This CDR3 is built from 13 residues. Per germline, CDR1 KGHSH and CDR2 LQKENI. V gave up 3 bases and J gave up 5 bases, with 7 bases separating them. The CDR3 DNA sequence: TGTGCCAGCTCACCCTCAGGGACCGGGGAGCTGTTTTTT. Its translation is CASSPSGTGELFF.

The rearrangement links TRBV5-1 to TRBJ2-3; 10 bases are shared with TRBD2. With V trimmed by 4 bases and J by 6 bases, 11 bases remained unmatched. Per germline, CDR1 SGHRS and CDR2 YFSETQ. The CDR3 runs to 16 residues. The CDR3 region is CASSLRTSGLMDTQYF. CDR3 coding DNA: TGCGCCAGCAGCCTTCGGACTAGCGGACTTATGGATACGCAGTATTTT. Together with reference TRBV5-1 and TRBJ2-3, the CDR3 gives the full variable domain: KAGVTQTPRYLIKTRGQQVTLSCSPISGHRSVSWYQQTPGQGLQFLFEYFSETQRNKGNFPGRFSGRQFSNSRSEMNVSTLELGDSALYLCASSLRTSGLMDTQYFGPGTRLTVL.

This clone was detected only once. The rearrangement uses TRBV2 and TRBJ2-2; a possible D gene is TRBD1 (5 bases). V was pared by 6 bases and J by 8 bases, with 16 bases between. The germline V gene has CDR1 SNHLY and CDR2 FYNNEI. The CDR3 spans 14 residues. The CDR3 DNA reads TGTGCCAGCAGCCCGCGACAGATAGCTGGGGAGCTGTTTTTT. Translated: CASSPRQIAGELFF.